Sequencing of this T cell receptor beta chain was carried out in a study of cytomegalovirus exposure and HLA in healthy donors. Looked up from germline, CDR1 is LGHNA and CDR2 is YNFKEQ. The V gene lost 0 bases and the J gene lost 0 bases, with 9 bases spanning the gap. The CDR3 is 15 residues long. The PCR ran on 60 Vbeta and 13 Jbeta primers. TCRdb keeps only in-frame clones here, not all; method: immunoSEQ multiplex PCR. The sample lists 200,000 or so clones; over 65% were seen once. This clone was recorded only once. Input material: PBMCs. This TCR was recovered from a boy aged 2 to 10 in good health and CMV-seronegative. V is TRBV4-2 and J is TRBJ2-7, with a tentative D call TRBD2 (6 bases). CDR3 loop: CASSQDRDFSYEQYF. The CDR3 DNA sequence: TGTGCCAGCAGCCAAGATCGGGACTTCTCCTACGAGCAGTACTTC.